The entry that follows covers one TCR beta chain sequence. These data are taken from a study of blood T cell repertoires in COVID-19. Study summary: The analysed material was cDNA or gDNA that came from T cells, B-cell-depleted T cells, or PBMCs.

Only in-frame clones appear in the TCRdb table, and some are missing; sequencing was by immunoSEQ multiplex PCR. The table lists approximately 260,000 clones, approximately 85% of them singletons. Per germline, CDR1 SQVTM and CDR2 ANQGSEA. The CDR3 runs to 12 residues. Trimming removed 7 bases from V and 8 bases from J, with 14 bases in between. This sequence was found in a woman aged 70-85 years with acute or convalescent COVID-19. The chain employs TRBV29-1 and TRBJ1-4; D may be TRBD1 (5 bases). Sequenced input: peripheral blood. The CDR3 is CSAGGTGEKLFF. The CDR3 region has the DNA TGCAGCGCCGGAGGGACCGGAGAAAAACTGTTTTTT.